These 5 T cell receptor beta chains came from one sample sequenced in a study of T cell repertoires in cytomegalovirus infection. TCRdb re-called the reads with MiXCR, one entry per CDR3 protein. The table lists approximately 600,000 distinct CDR3 sequences, under 45% of them singletons. No antigen has been identified for these receptors. Source: cultured PBMCs, taken from culture after CMV antigen stimulation. The receptors were sampled from a human donor in good health (CMV status not recorded). Some clones in this sample may be carry-over from other donors' samples.

This clonotype was counted once. The V and J genes are TRBV27 and TRBJ1-6, with D perhaps matching TRBD1 (5 bases). With 2 bases removed from V and 7 bases from J, the gap between germline ends came to 9 bases. The CDR3 totals 14 residues. Germline V gene data show CDR1 as MNHEY and CDR2 as SMNVEV (reference sequence). The CDR3 spells CASSLRAGNSPLHF. Written as DNA, the CDR3 is TGTGCCAGCAGTTTAAGGGCAGGGAATTCACCCCTCCACTTT.

This clonotype was counted only a few times. V usage is TRBV6-1 and J usage is TRBJ2-2; TRBD2 agrees at 9 bases. The CDR3 is made up of 17 amino acids. Germline V gene lookup returns CDR1 MNHNS and CDR2 SASEGT. V trimming: 7 bases; J trimming: 1 base; junction bases outside the gene matches: 10. The CDR3 DNA reads TGTGCCAGCACCGCCGGCCGACTAGCGGAGAACACCGGGGAGCTGTTTTTT. Encoded protein: CASTAGRLAENTGELFF.

V and J are TRBV7-8 and TRBJ2-1; D is ambiguous. The CDR3 covers 16 residues. CDR1 is SGHVS, CDR2 FQNEAQ, per germline. Between the trimmed V and J ends, which lost 5 bases and 1 base, there was a span of 15 bases. The CDR3 DNA is TGTGCCAGCAGCCCCATCAGGAAATTATCCTACAATGAGCAGTTCTTC. It translates to CASSPIRKLSYNEQFF.

The chain joins TRBV11-2 to TRBJ2-1; D remains ambiguous. This CDR3 spans 15 amino acids. CDR1 SGHAT and CDR2 FQNNGV come from the germline V gene. Trimming removed 1 base at V and 9 bases at J, with 16 bases between. The CDR3 coding sequence is TGTGCCAGCAGCTTAGCTTCGATCGGCGTCGGTGAGCAGTTCTTC. It yields the protein CASSLASIGVGEQFF.

The genes are TRBV24-1 and TRBJ2-1, with TRBD2 matching over 8 bases. The CDR3 runs 17 residues. Germline trimming cut 2 bases from V and 6 bases from J; bases unmatched to any gene: 11. Germline CDR1 is KGHDR and CDR2 is SFDVKD. The CDR3 sequence is CATSDSNRRGAGNEQFF. CDR3 nucleotide sequence: TGTGCCACCAGTGATTCCAATAGGCGGGGGGCGGGCAATGAGCAGTTCTTC.